The present entry profiles one TCR beta chain with its context. Its antigen remains unidentified. The same CDR3 also results from other DNA sequences found in this sample. The sample originates from a study of cytomegalovirus exposure and HLA in healthy donors. Findings of the study overall: Apart from CMV serostatus, no immune exposure information was available.

The germline V gene has CDR1 SGDLS and CDR2 YYNGEE. J was trimmed by 3 bases and V by 3 bases; bases with no gene match: 2. CDR3 size: 13 residues. Primers: 60 Vbeta forward and 13 Jbeta reverse. Per the original data handling: In a later analysis, some 10 million of tens of millions of unique beta chains occurred in at least two donors. Measured with immunoSEQ multiplex PCR; TCRdb has only the in-frame clones, and not every one. The DNA gave D and trimming, while V, J and clone size come from that table. The sample contains 110,000 to 150,000 clones, roughly 79% of which appear only once. The sample consisted of PBMCs. This receptor was taken from a man younger than 35 in good health and CMV-seronegative. This chain joins TRBV9 and TRBJ2-5; 7 bases agree with TRBD1. This CDR3 reads CASSGTGKETQYF. CDR3 bases: TGTGCCAGCAGCGGGACAGGAAAAGAGACCCAGTACTTC.